Each of the 25 T cell receptor delta chains below was sequenced from the same sample in a study of γδ T cells in repeated Plasmodium falciparum infection. TCRdb re-called the multiplex PCR reads through CATT. The sample yields 93,000 or so delta-chain clones, less than 1% seen once. Flow sorting of PBMC yielded separate Vgamma9/Vdelta2+ and Vdelta2-negative gammadelta T cell populations for bulk repertoire analysis. Sequencing was carried out using gamma-delta T cells from blood. These receptors were taken from a pool of human donors (malaria-infected and uninfected, not separated).

This clone was seen ten or more times. A much bigger clone sits one base away, suggesting this may be a read error. At the DNA level, this CDR3 is encoded by other sequences in the same sample as well. The chain uses TRDV2 and TRDJ1; 9 bases fit TRDD2. The J gene, not given by TCRdb, was assigned here from a germline match of the nucleotide sequence. J lost 0 bases, V lost 0 bases, and 28 bases had no gene match. Germline V gene sequence: CDR1 GEAIGNYY, CDR2 EKD. The length of the CDR3 is 24 residues. The CDR3 region has the DNA TGTGCCTGTGACACCAGGGCCGCCAGGCCTTCCTACACCAAGATGGGGGCCGACACCGATAAACTCATCTTT. Its protein product is CACDTRAARPSYTKMGADTDKLIF.

Concerning this clone itself: This likely stems from a read error, as it lies one base from a far larger clone. At the DNA level, this CDR3 is encoded by other sequences in the same sample as well. The chain is built from TRDV1 and TRDJ1; D is perhaps TRDD2 or TRDD3 (5 bases each). The CDR3 sequence is 22 residues long. Germline V gene data show CDR1 as TSWWSYY and CDR2 as QGS. Trimming left V 5 bases short and J 0 bases short, with 34 bases between. This CDR3 reads CALGKSPSVGPNKTKYTDKLIF. CDR3 sequence (DNA): TGTGCTCTTGGGAAATCCCCTTCGGTGGGGCCGAATAAGACTAAGTACACCGATAAACTCATCTTT.

This clone was picked up a small number of times. TCRdb pairs this DNA with a much larger clone's protein that differs at residue 15, likely a read error; the protein shown was translated from the DNA. The V gene is TRDV1, the J gene TRDJ1, with D perhaps being TRDD2 or TRDD3 (5 bases each). TCRdb lists no J gene, so it was determined here by aligning the DNA to germline. The CDR3 is made up of 19 amino acids. Looked up from germline, CDR1 is TSWWSYY and CDR2 is QGS. Trimming took 0 bases from V and 7 from J, leaving 27 bases between them. CDR3 residues: CALGELLLEPSGRRGKLIF. The CDR3 nucleotides are TGTGCTCTTGGGGAACTACTCCTAGAGCCCTCGGGGAGGCGCGGTAAACTCATCTTT.

Note on this clone: A far larger clone is a single base away, which makes a read error likely. The same CDR3 can be traced to other DNA sequences in this sample. The V and J genes are TRDV1 and TRDJ1, with TRDD3 matching 7 bases. TCRdb is silent on the J gene; assignment here came from matching the DNA to germline. CDR1 TSWWSYY and CDR2 QGS come from the germline V gene. CDR3 length equals 18 residues. DNA of the CDR3: TGTGCTCTGACACAAGAGGGAAGACTGGGGCCGTACACCGACAAACTCATCTTT. Translation gives CALTQEGRLGPYTDKLIF.

Points on this clone: The TCRdb protein, from a much larger clone, departs from this DNA's translation at residue 11, likely by read error; the protein shown derives from the DNA. The chain joins TRDV2 to TRDJ1, with 7 positions matching TRDD3. The J gene, missing from TCRdb, was assigned here through DNA to germline matching. The CDR3 has 16 amino acids. Looked up from germline, CDR1 is GEAIGNYY and CDR2 is EKD. V dropped 3 bases and J dropped 3; count of bases not matched to a gene: 12. CDR3 region: CACDSVLGNYADKLIF. The CDR3 DNA sequence: TGTGCCTGTGACTCCGTACTGGGGAACTACGCCGATAAACTCATCTTT.

This clone was counted only a few times. This DNA's translation and the protein TCRdb lists, from a much larger clone, do not match at residue 24, likely due to a read error; the protein shown is translated from the DNA. The V gene call is TRDV1, and the J gene call is absent; TRDD3 is taken as the D call from the table, unchecked against the DNA. This CDR3 is built from 25 residues. The germline V gene has CDR1 TSWWSYY and CDR2 QGS. The CDR3 DNA reads as TGTGCTCTTGGGGAATCCAGCACTCCTATGAGGCCCCGACTGGGGTCGGCTCATCCGGCTGATAAACTCACCTTT. It translates to CALGESSTPMRPRLGSAHPADKLTF.

With regard to this clone: TCRdb pairs this DNA with a much larger clone's protein that differs at residue 3, likely a read error; the protein shown was translated from the DNA. The V call is TRDV2, the J call TRDJ1; 9 bases agree with TRDD3. The J gene, missing from TCRdb, was assigned here through DNA to germline matching. The CDR3 has 21 residues. Germline V CDR1 and CDR2: GEAIGNYY, EKD. The CDR3 DNA reads as TGTGCCCGTGACACCGCGGAGAGCTGGGGGATCGAGTTTCAGGAATGGAAAAAACTCATCTTT. Translating gives CARDTAESWGIEFQEWKKLIF.

This clone occurred a few times. TCRdb's protein, taken from a much larger clone, differs from this DNA's translation at residue 3, likely owing to a read error; the protein displayed comes from the DNA. This chain uses TRDV1 with TRDJ1, with D perhaps TRDD3 (6 bases). The J gene comes from matching the DNA to germline here; TCRdb lacks it. Germline values: CDR1 TSWWSYY, CDR2 QGS. There are 13 residues in the CDR3. CDR3 amino acids: CAPGEAYTDKLIF. CDR3 coding DNA: TGTGCTCCTGGGGAAGCCTACACCGATAAACTCATCTTT.

A note on this clone: The protein recorded in TCRdb matches a much larger clone and deviates from this DNA's translation at residue 14, suggesting a read error; the protein here is obtained by translating the DNA. The CDR3 nucleotides read TGTGCCTGTGACACAGTTTCGGCGGGATACTCCGATAAATTCATCTTT. Translation: CACDTVSAGYSDKFIF. No J gene call was made, and the V gene is TRDV2; the table gives TRDD3 as D, unverified against the DNA. CDR1 and CDR2 from the germline V gene are GEAIGNYY and EKD. The CDR3 extends over 16 amino acids.

This clone was detected only a few times. TCRdb lists the protein of a much larger clone for this DNA, which differs at residue 10, so this is likely a read error; the protein given here is translated from the DNA itself. V and J are TRDV2 and TRDJ1; 10 bases fit TRDD3. The trim removed 3 bases at V and 0 bases at J, leaving 12 bases unmatched. From germline, CDR1 is GEAIGNYY and CDR2 EKD. This CDR3 is built from 18 residues. CDR3 residues: CACDPLLGDSPYTDKLIF. The CDR3 DNA follows: TGTGCCTGTGACCCATTACTGGGGGATTCCCCGTACACCGATAAACTCATCTTT.

This clone has only a few counts. A much larger clonotype is one base distant, so this may be a read error. Within the sample, other DNA sequences also encode this same CDR3. The genes are TRDV1 and TRDJ1, with a weak D call TRDD3 (6 bases). Germline V gives CDR1 TSWWSYY, CDR2 QGS. Trimming pared 2 bases from V and 7 bases from J, leaving 26 bases between. This CDR3 region has 18 residues. The CDR3 DNA reads as TGTGCTCTTGGGGAAACGCAGGAACTACTGGGAGACACCCTTAAACTCATCTTT. Residues: CALGETQELLGDTLKLIF.

This clone was counted only a few times. A far larger clone is off by one base, so a read error is likely. This specimen includes other DNA sequences encoding the same CDR3. The chain carries TRDV1 and TRDJ1, with 11 bases fitting TRDD3. CDR1 is TSWWSYY and CDR2 is QGS in the germline V gene. The CDR3 spans 23 residues. The CDR3 protein is CALGYLVRFGRLGDTHSSDKLIF. In DNA, the CDR3 is TGTGCTCTTGGGTACCTTGTACGCTTCGGAAGGTTGGGGGATACGCATTCTTCCGATAAGCTCATCTTT.

This clone was counted a few times. Translating this DNA gives a protein that differs at residue 12 from the TCRdb one, which belongs to a much larger clone; a read error is likely, and the protein shown is this translation. The V call is TRDV1, the J call TRDJ1; 7 bases agree with TRDD3. This CDR3 is 18 amino acids long. The ends lost 3 bases at V and 1 base at J; junction bases unmatched: 14. Germline values: CDR1 TSWWSYY, CDR2 QGS. CDR3 nucleotides: TGTGCTCTTGGGGAGTACCCGGGGATATCCAATTGCACCGATAAACTCATCTTT. Protein product: CALGEYPGISNCTDKLIF.

The table lists this clone with a few counts. This DNA translates differently at residue 15 from the TCRdb protein, which is that of a much larger clone; a read error is likely, and the protein shown is the DNA's own translation. This chain connects TRDV1 to TRDJ1, with a possible D match to TRDD3 (6 bases). The V gene lost 2 bases and the J gene lost 3 bases, with 28 bases spanning the gap. Germline V gives CDR1 TSWWSYY, CDR2 QGS. The CDR3 totals 20 residues. The DNA for the CDR3 is TGTGCTCTTGGGGAAGATCCGAAGTCTGTCGGGGATTCGTACGCCGATAAACTCATCTTT. This codes for CALGEDPKSVGDSYADKLIF.

This clone has just a few counts. TCRdb lists the protein of a much larger clone for this DNA, which differs at residue 7, so this is likely a read error; the protein given here is translated from the DNA itself. The chain couples TRDV1 to TRDJ1; D might be TRDD2 or TRDD3, each matching 6 bases. This CDR3 has 22 residues. V lost 4 bases, J lost 3 bases, and 36 bases lay in between. Germline CDR1 is TSWWSYY and CDR2 is QGS. This CDR3 reads CALGGPTYTKKDMKGIPDKLIF. The CDR3 DNA sequence: TGTGCTCTTGGGGGTCCTACGTATACAAAAAAGGACATGAAGGGGATTCCCGATAAACTCATCTTT.

This clone appeared a few times. A far larger clone is only one base removed, so a read error is likely. The rearrangement links TRDV3 to TRDJ1; 12 bases align to TRDD3. In the absence of a J gene in TCRdb, the DNA was matched to germline to assign it here. There are 14 residues in the CDR3. Germline loops: CDR1 TVYSNPD, CDR2 GDNSRS (reference sequence). CDR3 coding DNA: TGCGCCAATACTGGGGGATACAACCTCGATAAACTCATCTTT. Its protein is CANTGGYNLDKLIF.

This clone was seen at least ten times. One base separates it from a far larger clone, so it is likely a read error. This chain uses TRDV2 with TRDJ1, with TRDD3 matching over 7 bases. This CDR3 has 16 residues. CDR1 and CDR2 (germline): GEAIGNYY, EKD. CDR3 DNA: TGTGCCTGTGACATCGTTGGGGGAATTTACACCGATAAACCCATCTTT. Amino acids: CACDIVGGIYTDKPIF.

Details on this clone: TCRdb records a much larger clone's protein for this DNA, with a difference at residue 7 that likely arises from a read error; the protein given is the translation of the DNA. The genes are TRDV1 and TRDJ1, with TRDD3 matching over 9 bases. This CDR3 comprises 18 residues. V dropped 0 bases and J dropped 0; count of bases not matched to a gene: 8. Per germline, CDR1 TSWWSYY and CDR2 QGS. The CDR3 sequence: CALGELGPGGLYTDKLIF. The CDR3 DNA sequence: TGTGCTCTTGGGGAACTAGGCCCTGGGGGATTGTACACCGATAAACTCATCTTT.

Only a few counts were recorded for this clone. A read error is the likely source, as a far larger clone sits one nucleotide away. At the DNA level, this CDR3 is encoded by other sequences in the same sample as well. The rearrangement links TRDV1 to TRDJ1; D ambiguous. TCRdb is silent on the J gene; assignment here came from matching the DNA to germline. V was clipped by 1 base and J by 3 bases, with 3 bases between them. In germline, CDR1 is TSWWSYY, CDR2 QGS. The CDR3 is 12 amino acids. CDR3 DNA sequence: TGTGCTCTTGGGGAACAGCCCGATAAACTCATCTTT. Encoded protein: CALGEQPDKLIF.

As for this clone: TCRdb's listed protein matches a much larger clone and diverges from this DNA's translation at residue 12, likely through a read error; the protein shown comes from the DNA. The chain employs TRDV1 and TRDJ1; TRDD3 might be the D (5 bases). TCRdb is silent on the J gene; assignment here came from matching the DNA to germline. The CDR3 totals 16 residues. CDR1 and CDR2 (germline): TSWWSYY, QGS. In DNA, the CDR3 is TGTGCTCTTGGGGCTCCTGGCTGGGTAATCACCAATAAACTCATCTTT. It specifies CALGAPGWVITNKLIF.

This clone was detected a few times. A single base is all that separates this from a far larger clone, so a read error is likely. Other DNA sequences in this specimen translate into the identical CDR3. This chain links TRDV1 with TRDJ1; D is perhaps TRDD3 (8 bases). TCRdb records no J gene; here it was assigned by comparing the DNA to germline. This CDR3 comprises 25 residues. The germline V gene has CDR1 TSWWSYY and CDR2 QGS. The CDR3 loop reads CALGDSAFLRVDRTGGRTPTDKLIF. The CDR3 nucleotides are TGCGCTCTTGGGGACTCGGCCTTCCTTAGGGTGGACCGTACTGGGGGCCGTACCCCCACCGATAAACTCATCTTT.

Called V gene: TRDV2; the J gene was not called; the table names TRDD3, a call not compared with the DNA. Germline assignment: CDR1 GEAIGNYY and CDR2 EKD. This CDR3 contains 18 residues. CDR3 amino acids: CACDRGWGIRSNTDKLTF. For the CDR3, the DNA is TGTGCCTGTGACCGCGGATGGGGGATACGCAGTAACACCGATAAACTCACCTTT.

This clone has ten or more counts. The chain has TRDV1 and TRDJ1; 9 bases are shared with TRDD3. The trim removed 0 bases at V and 3 bases at J, leaving 20 bases unmatched. The V gene's germline CDR1 is TSWWSYY and CDR2 QGS. This CDR3 is built from 21 residues. CDR3 sequence (DNA): TGTGCTCTTGGGGAACTTAAGGCTTGGGGTGCCCTGGGGGATTACTCCGATAAACTCATCTTT. The encoded protein is CALGELKAWGALGDYSDKLIF.

This clone was picked up many times. The protein recorded in TCRdb matches a much larger clone and deviates from this DNA's translation at residue 5, suggesting a read error; the protein here is obtained by translating the DNA. This chain uses TRDV2 with TRDJ1; D is unclear. The germline CDR1 and CDR2 sequences are GEAIGNYY and EKD. CDR3 length equals 15 residues. Trimming removed 3 bases from V and 1 base from J, with 14 bases in between. CDR3 loop: CACDAVGALTDKLIF. The CDR3 DNA sequence: TGTGCCTGTGACGCCGTCGGAGCGCTCACCGATAAACTCATCTTT.

This clone was picked up a small number of times. TCRdb lists the protein of a much larger clone for this DNA, which differs at residue 7, so this is likely a read error; the protein given here is translated from the DNA itself. The chain uses TRDV1 and TRDJ1, with D possibly TRDD2 on 8 matching bases. TCRdb records no J gene; here it was assigned by comparing the DNA to germline. V was cut by 4 bases and J by 7 bases, with 43 bases left in between. The germline gives CDR1 TSWWSYY, CDR2 QGS. The CDR3 spans 23 residues. The CDR3 reads CALGAPLPTNYPLDWGPHTKLIF. The CDR3 DNA is TGTGCTCTTGGGGCCCCGCTTCCTACTAACTACCCTCTTGACTGGGGACCACACACTAAACTCATCTTT.